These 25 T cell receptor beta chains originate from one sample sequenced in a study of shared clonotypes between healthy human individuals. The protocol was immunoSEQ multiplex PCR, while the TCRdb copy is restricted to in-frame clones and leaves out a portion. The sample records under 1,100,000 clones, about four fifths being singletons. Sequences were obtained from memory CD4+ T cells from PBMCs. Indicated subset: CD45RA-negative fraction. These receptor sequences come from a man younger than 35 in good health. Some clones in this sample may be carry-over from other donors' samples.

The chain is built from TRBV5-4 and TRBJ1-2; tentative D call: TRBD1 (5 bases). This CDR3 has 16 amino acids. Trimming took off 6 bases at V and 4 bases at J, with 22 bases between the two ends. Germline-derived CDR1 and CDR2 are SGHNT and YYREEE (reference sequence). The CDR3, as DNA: TGTGCCAGCAACCTATTCAGGGAAGGGGTGGGCTATGGCTACACCTTC. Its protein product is CASNLFREGVGYGYTF.

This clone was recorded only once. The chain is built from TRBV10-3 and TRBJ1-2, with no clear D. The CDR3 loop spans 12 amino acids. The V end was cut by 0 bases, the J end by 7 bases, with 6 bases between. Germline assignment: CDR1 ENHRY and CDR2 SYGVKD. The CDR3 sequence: CAISESGSGYTF. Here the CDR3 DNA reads TGTGCCATCAGTGAGTCAGGGTCTGGCTACACCTTC.

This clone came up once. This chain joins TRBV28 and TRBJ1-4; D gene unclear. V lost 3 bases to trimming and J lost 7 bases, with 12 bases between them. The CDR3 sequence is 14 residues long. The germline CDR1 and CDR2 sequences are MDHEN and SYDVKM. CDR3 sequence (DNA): TGTGCCAGCAGTTTGAGGCCCGCCGCTGAAAAACTGTTTTTT. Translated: CASSLRPAAEKLFF. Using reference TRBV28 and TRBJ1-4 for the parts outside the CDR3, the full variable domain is DVKVTQSSRYLVKRTGEKVFLECVQDMDHENMFWYRQDPGLGLRLIYFSYDVKMKEKGDIPEGYSVSREKKERFSLILESASTNQTSMYLCASSLRPAAEKLFFGSGTQLSVL.

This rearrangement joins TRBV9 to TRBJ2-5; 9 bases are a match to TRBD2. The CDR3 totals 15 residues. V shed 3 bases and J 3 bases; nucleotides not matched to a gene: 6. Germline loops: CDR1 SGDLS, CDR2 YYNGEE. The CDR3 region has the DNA TGTGCCAGCAGCGAGGGACTAGCAAGGGAAGAGACCCAGTACTTC. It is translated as CASSEGLAREETQYF.

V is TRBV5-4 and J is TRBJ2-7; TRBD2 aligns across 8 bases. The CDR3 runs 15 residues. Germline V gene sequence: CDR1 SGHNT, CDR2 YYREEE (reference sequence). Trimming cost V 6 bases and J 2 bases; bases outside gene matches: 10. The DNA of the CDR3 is TGTGCCAGCACCTACCTCGGGGGGGCCGCCTACGAGCAGTACTTC. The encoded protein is CASTYLGGAAYEQYF. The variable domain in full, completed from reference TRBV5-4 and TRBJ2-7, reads ETGVTQSPTHLIKTRGQQVTLRCSSQSGHNTVSWYQQALGQGPQFIFQYYREEENGRGNFPPRFSGLQFPNYSSELNVNALELDDSALYLCASTYLGGAAYEQYFGPGTRLTVT.

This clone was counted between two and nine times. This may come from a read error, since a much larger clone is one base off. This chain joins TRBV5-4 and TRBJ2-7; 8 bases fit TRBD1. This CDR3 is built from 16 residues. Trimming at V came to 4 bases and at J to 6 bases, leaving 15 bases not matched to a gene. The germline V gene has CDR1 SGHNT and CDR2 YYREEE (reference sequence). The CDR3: CASSPRTGSLSREQYF. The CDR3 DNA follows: TGTGCCAGCAGCCCCAGGACAGGGTCCTTGTCGCGCGAGCAGTACTTC.

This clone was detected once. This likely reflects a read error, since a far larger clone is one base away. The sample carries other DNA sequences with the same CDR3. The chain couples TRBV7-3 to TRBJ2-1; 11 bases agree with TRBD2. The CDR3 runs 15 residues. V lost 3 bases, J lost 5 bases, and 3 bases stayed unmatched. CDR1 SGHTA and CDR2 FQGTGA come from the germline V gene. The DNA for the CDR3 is TGTGCCAGCAGCTTCGGACTAGCGGGCAACAATGAGCAGTTCTTC. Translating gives CASSFGLAGNNEQFF.

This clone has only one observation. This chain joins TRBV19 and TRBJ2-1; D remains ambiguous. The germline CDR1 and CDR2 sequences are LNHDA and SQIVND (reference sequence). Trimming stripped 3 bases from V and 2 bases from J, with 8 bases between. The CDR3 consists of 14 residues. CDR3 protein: CASSIQETYNEQFF. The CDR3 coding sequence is TGTGCCAGTAGTATCCAGGAAACCTACAATGAGCAGTTCTTC.

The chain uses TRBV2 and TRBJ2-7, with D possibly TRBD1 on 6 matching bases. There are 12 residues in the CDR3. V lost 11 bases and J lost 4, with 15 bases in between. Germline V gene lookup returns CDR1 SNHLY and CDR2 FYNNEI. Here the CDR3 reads CAGHQGPYEQYF. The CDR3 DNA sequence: TGTGCCGGCCACCAGGGGCCGTACGAGCAGTACTTC.

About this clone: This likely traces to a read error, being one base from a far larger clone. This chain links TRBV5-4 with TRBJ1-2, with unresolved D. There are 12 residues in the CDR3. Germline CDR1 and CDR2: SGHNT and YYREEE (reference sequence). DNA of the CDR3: TGTACCAGCAAGGCTATCGACTATGGCTACACCTTC. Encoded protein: CTSKAIDYGYTF.

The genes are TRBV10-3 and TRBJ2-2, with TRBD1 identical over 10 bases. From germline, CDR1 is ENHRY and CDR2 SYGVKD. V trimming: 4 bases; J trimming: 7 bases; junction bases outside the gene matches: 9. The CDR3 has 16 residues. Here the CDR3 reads CAISASTGGGFGELFF. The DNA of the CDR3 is TGTGCCATCAGTGCATCGACAGGGGGCGGATTCGGGGAGCTGTTTTTT.

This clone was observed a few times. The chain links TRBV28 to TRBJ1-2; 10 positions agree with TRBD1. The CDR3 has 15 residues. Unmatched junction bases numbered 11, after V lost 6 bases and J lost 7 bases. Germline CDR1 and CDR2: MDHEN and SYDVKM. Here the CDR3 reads CASRLDRGRVGGYTF. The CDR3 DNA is TGTGCCAGCAGGCTCGACAGGGGGCGCGTCGGTGGCTACACCTTC.

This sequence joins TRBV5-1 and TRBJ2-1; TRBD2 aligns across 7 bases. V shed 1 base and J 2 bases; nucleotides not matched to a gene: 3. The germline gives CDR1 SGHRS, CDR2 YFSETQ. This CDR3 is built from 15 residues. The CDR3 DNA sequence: TGCGCCAGCAGCTTGCTAGCGGAGACCTACAATGAGCAGTTCTTC. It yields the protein CASSLLAETYNEQFF. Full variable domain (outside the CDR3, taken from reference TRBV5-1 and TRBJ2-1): KAGVTQTPRYLIKTRGQQVTLSCSPISGHRSVSWYQQTPGQGLQFLFEYFSETQRNKGNFPGRFSGRQFSNSRSEMNVSTLELGDSALYLCASSLLAETYNEQFFGPGTRLTVL.

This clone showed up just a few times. Here the CDR3 reads CASSLLGNEQYF. CDR3 bases: TGCGCCAGCAGCTTGTTAGGGAACGAGCAGTACTTC. The V and J genes are TRBV5-1 and TRBJ2-7; D ambiguous. CDR3 length equals 12 residues. The germline CDR1 and CDR2 sequences are SGHRS and YFSETQ. V was pared by 1 base and J by 5 bases, with 7 bases between.

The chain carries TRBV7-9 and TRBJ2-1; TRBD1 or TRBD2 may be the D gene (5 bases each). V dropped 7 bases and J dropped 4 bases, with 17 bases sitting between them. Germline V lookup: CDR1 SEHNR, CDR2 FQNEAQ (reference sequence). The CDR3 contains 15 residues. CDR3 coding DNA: TGTGCCAGCACCCTTATGGGGACGGAGTACAATGAGCAGTTCTTC. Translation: CASTLMGTEYNEQFF.

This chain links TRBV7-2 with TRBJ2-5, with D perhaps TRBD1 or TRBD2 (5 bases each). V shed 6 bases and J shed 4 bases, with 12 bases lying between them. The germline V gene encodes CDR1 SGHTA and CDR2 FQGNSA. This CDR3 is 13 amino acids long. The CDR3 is CASSPRGLETQYF. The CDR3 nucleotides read TGTGCCAGCAGTCCCCGGGGCCTAGAGACCCAGTACTTC.

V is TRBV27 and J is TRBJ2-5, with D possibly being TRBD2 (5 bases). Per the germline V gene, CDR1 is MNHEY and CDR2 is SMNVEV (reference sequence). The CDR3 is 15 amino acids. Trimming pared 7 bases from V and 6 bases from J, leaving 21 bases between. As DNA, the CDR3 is TGTGCCAGCACCGCTGATAGAACGGGCGGGCAGACCCAGTACTTC. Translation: CASTADRTGGQTQYF.

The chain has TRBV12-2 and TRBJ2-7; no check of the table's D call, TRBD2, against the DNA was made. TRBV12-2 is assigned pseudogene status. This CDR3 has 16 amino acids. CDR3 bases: TGTGCAAGTCGCCCCCGGGCGGGACTATGTTTTGCCGAGCAGTACTTC. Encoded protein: CASRPRAGLCFAEQYF.

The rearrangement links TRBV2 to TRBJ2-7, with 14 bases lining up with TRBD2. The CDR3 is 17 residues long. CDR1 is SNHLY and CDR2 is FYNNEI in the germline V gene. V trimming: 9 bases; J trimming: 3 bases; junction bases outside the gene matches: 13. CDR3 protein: CASTNRLAGGPLYEQYF. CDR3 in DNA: TGTGCCAGTACTAACCGACTAGCGGGAGGGCCCCTCTACGAGCAGTACTTC.

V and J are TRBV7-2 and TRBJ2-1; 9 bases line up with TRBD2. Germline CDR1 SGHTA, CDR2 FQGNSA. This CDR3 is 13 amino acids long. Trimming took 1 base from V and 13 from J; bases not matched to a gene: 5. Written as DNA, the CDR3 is TGTGCCAGCAGCTTAGAGCGGGAGGCATATCAGTTCTTC. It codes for CASSLEREAYQFF.

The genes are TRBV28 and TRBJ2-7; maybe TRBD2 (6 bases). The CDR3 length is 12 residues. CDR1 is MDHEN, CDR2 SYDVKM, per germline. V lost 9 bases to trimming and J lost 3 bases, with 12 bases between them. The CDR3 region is CASLGTFYEQYF. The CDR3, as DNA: TGTGCCAGTCTCGGGACTTTCTACGAGCAGTACTTC.

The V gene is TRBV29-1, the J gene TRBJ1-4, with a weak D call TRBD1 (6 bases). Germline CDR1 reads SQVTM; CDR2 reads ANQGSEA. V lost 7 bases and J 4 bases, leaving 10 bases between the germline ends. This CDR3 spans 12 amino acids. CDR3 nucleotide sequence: TGCAGCGCGAAAGGGGGTAATGAAAAACTGTTTTTT. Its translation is CSAKGGNEKLFF. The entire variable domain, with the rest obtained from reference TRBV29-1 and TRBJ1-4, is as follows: SAVISQKPSRDICQRGTSLTIQCQVDSQVTMMFWYRQQPGQSLTLIATANQGSEATYESGFVIDKFPISRPNLTFSTLTVSNMSPEDSSIYLCSAKGGNEKLFFGSGTQLSVL.

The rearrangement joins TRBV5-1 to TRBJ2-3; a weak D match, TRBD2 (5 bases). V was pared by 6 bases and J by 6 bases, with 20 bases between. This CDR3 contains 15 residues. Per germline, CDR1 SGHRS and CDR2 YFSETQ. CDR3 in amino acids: CASTTTAASQDTQYF. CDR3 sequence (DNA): TGCGCCAGCACAACAACAGCGGCCAGCCAGGATACGCAGTATTTT.

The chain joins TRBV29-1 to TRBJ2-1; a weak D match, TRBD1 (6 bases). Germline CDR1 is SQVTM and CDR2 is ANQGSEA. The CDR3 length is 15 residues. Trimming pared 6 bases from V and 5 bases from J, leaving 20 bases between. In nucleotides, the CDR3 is TGCAGCGTGAATAGGACAGATTTTCTAAACAATGAGCAGTTCTTC. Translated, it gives CSVNRTDFLNNEQFF.

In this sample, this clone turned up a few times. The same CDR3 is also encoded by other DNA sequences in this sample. This CDR3 is CASRTGHYSGNTIYF. The CDR3 nucleotides read TGTGCCAGCAGGACAGGGCACTACTCTGGAAACACCATATATTTT. This chain connects TRBV6-1 to TRBJ1-3; 7 bases are shared with TRBD1. The CDR3 is made up of 15 amino acids. V shed 6 bases and J 0 bases; nucleotides not matched to a gene: 5. Looked up from germline, CDR1 is MNHNS and CDR2 is SASEGT.